This T cell receptor beta chain appears in the sequencing data of a study of OX40 agonist ivuxolimab in advanced cancers. General study findings and limits: At 0.1 to 3.0 mg/kg and by week 6, CD4+ and CD8+ T cells in the blood had expanded clonally.

V dropped 4 bases and J dropped 3 bases, with 10 bases sitting between them. Germline assignment: CDR1 LNHDA and CDR2 SQIVND (reference sequence). The CDR3 has 15 residues. With regard to this clone: Its antigen is still unknown.

The protocol was immunoSEQ multiplex PCR, while the TCRdb copy is restricted to in-frame clones and leaves out a portion. The table has about 34,000 clones, approximately 82% seen once; the top ten hold 2.6%. This sequence joins TRBV19 and TRBJ1-6, with D possibly TRBD1 on 5 matching bases. This sequence originates from an adult with an advanced solid tumor such as melanoma, head and neck, liver or kidney cancer. Specimen: CD4+ or CD8+ T cells sorted from blood, collected in a trial of the OX40 agonist ivuxolimab. The CDR3 bases are TGTGCCAGTAGTACGTCTGGGGGCTATAATTCACCCCTCCACTTT. It yields the protein CASSTSGGYNSPLHF.